The source of this T cell receptor beta chain is a study of regulatory T cells in long-lasting Graves disease. General observations from the study: It was in persistent disease that TRBV28, TRBJ1-2 and TRBJ2-5 were favored. Investigators studied peripheral blood only, not thyroid tissue.

There are 13 residues in the CDR3. The V and J ends lost 6 bases and 1 base respectively, with 9 bases between them. The germline V gene encodes CDR1 LNHNV and CDR2 YYDKDF (reference sequence). Many counts were recorded for this clonotype. Its cognate antigen is unknown. The time point: newly diagnosed GD, antithyroid drugs for less than 3 months. There was RNA extracted from PBMCs, and the TCR library was made from it. Arm-PCR of CDR3 regions with iRepertoire HTBI primers generated TCR beta libraries. TCRdb re-derived calls from the multiplex PCR reads in MiXCR, one entry per CDR3 protein. The sample yields about 540,000 distinct CDR3 sequences, roughly 13% seen once. The sample also formed part of further work on T cells in Graves' hyperthyroidism and ophthalmopathy.

The source material was peripheral blood mononuclear cells (PBMCs), sampled at new diagnosis, from a patient treated with antithyroid drugs. The source is a man aged 30-40 years with Graves disease. The rearrangement links TRBV15 to TRBJ2-5; D unresolved. CDR3 DNA sequence: TGTGCCACCAGACTGACGAGCCAAGAGACCCAGTACTTC. It encodes CATRLTSQETQYF.